The 11 T cell receptor beta chains below all came from one sample that was sequenced in a study of blood T cell repertoires in COVID-19. The method was immunoSEQ multiplex PCR; TCRdb's version includes in-frame clones alone and lacks a portion of them. In the table there are hundreds of thousands of clones, just over 85% of which are singletons. Material for sequencing was peripheral blood. The source is a man aged 50-60 years with COVID-19, enrolled during active disease.

V is TRBV7-9 and J is TRBJ2-1; D not certain. Per the germline V gene, CDR1 is SEHNR and CDR2 is FQNEAQ (reference sequence). The CDR3 contains 12 residues. V was pared by 4 bases and J by 3 bases, with 4 bases between. CDR3 DNA: TGTGCCAGCAGCTCTCTCTACAATGAGCAGTTCTTC. Its protein is CASSSLYNEQFF.

The rearrangement uses TRBV18 and TRBJ1-1; tentatively, D is TRBD1 (5 bases). The CDR3 consists of 15 residues. The V end lost 6 bases, the J end lost 3 bases, and 17 bases lay between the germline ends. In germline, CDR1 is KGHSH, CDR2 LQKENI. In nucleotides, the CDR3 is TGTGCCAGCTCGCCCCCGGCGGGGCGGGACACTGAAGCTTTCTTT. Its translation is CASSPPAGRDTEAFF.

The CDR3 nucleotides are TGTGCCAGCAGCTCGGGACAGGGGGGGGTGAACACTGAAGCTTTCTTT. Amino acid sequence: CASSSGQGGVNTEAFF. The rearrangement uses TRBV28 and TRBJ1-1, with 11 nucleotides matching TRBD1. Germline V gene data show CDR1 as MDHEN and CDR2 as SYDVKM. The CDR3 is made up of 16 amino acids. V lost 6 bases to trimming and J lost 0 bases; unmatched junction nucleotides: 6.

The chain carries TRBV10-3 and TRBJ2-1; 11 nucleotides match TRBD2. V shed 10 bases and J 10 bases; nucleotides not matched to a gene: 15. The CDR3 extends over 15 amino acids. Per the germline V gene, CDR1 is ENHRY and CDR2 is SYGVKD. CDR3 bases: TGTGCCACCCAACGAGAACTAGCGGGAGTGGGGGAGCAGTTCTTC. It codes for CATQRELAGVGEQFF.

The genes are TRBV28 and TRBJ1-1, with 7 bases that match TRBD1. V lost 5 bases to trimming and J lost 1 base; unmatched junction nucleotides: 4. The germline gives CDR1 MDHEN, CDR2 SYDVKM. The CDR3 is 14 residues long. CDR3 sequence (DNA): TGTGCCAGCAGTCCGGGGACAGCGAACACTGAAGCTTTCTTT. It specifies CASSPGTANTEAFF.

The chain links TRBV3-1 (or the pseudogene TRBV3-2) to TRBJ2-1; 12 nucleotides align to TRBD2. The germline gives CDR1 LGHDT, CDR2 YNNKEL (reference sequence). V gave up 2 bases and J gave up 7 bases; unmatched junction bases: 3. The CDR3 is 15 amino acids. As DNA, the CDR3 is TGTGCCAGCAGCCAATCTAGCGGGAGGGTAAATGAGCAGTTCTTC. Amino acids: CASSQSSGRVNEQFF.

Here the CDR3 reads CASSLAGAGGYNEQFF. The CDR3 bases are TGTGCCAGCAGCTTAGCAGGGGCGGGGGGCTACAATGAGCAGTTCTTC. The chain links TRBV7-2 to TRBJ2-1, with 8 bases matching TRBD2. CDR3 length: 16 amino acids. Germline V gives CDR1 SGHTA, CDR2 FQGNSA. The junction had 4 bases not matched to a gene; V was cut back by 0 bases and J by 3 bases.

This chain links TRBV7-2 with TRBJ2-5; possibly TRBD2 for D (6 bases). Deletions cut 3 bases from V and 3 bases from J, with 11 bases between. This CDR3 contains 14 residues. Germline CDR1 is SGHTA and CDR2 is FQGNSA. The CDR3 DNA sequence: TGTGCCAGCAGCTTTCATGGCGGGGAAGAGACCCAGTACTTC. Amino acid sequence: CASSFHGGEETQYF.

The table lists this clone with a few counts. V and J are TRBV3-1 (or the pseudogene TRBV3-2) and TRBJ1-2, with 8 bases fitting TRBD1. The germline gives CDR1 LGHDT, CDR2 YNNKEL (reference sequence). V dropped 4 bases and J dropped 5; count of bases not matched to a gene: 6. The CDR3 loop spans 14 amino acids. The CDR3 sequence is CASSLDRGGYGYTF. In nucleotides, the CDR3 is TGTGCCAGCAGCCTCGACAGGGGAGGGTATGGCTACACCTTC.

The chain carries TRBV15 and TRBJ2-7; D is perhaps TRBD2 (7 bases). Trimming took 5 bases from V and 6 from J, leaving 20 bases between them. This CDR3 is 15 amino acids long. The germline CDR1 and CDR2 sequences are LNHNV and YYDKDF (reference sequence). The CDR3 region is CATSGGGGRAREQYF. The CDR3 DNA reads TGTGCCACCAGCGGCGGGGGCGGGAGAGCTCGCGAGCAGTACTTC.

The chain uses TRBV7-2 and TRBJ1-2, with D maybe TRBD1 (5 bases). This CDR3 region has 16 residues. The ends were cut back, 1 base at V and 7 bases at J, with 19 bases in the middle. The germline V gene encodes CDR1 SGHTA and CDR2 FQGNSA. CDR3 nucleotides: TGTGCCAGCAGCTTAGATTCAGCCCCAGGGTCCGGTGGCTACACCTTC. It is translated as CASSLDSAPGSGGYTF.